What follows are 21 T cell receptor beta chains derived from one specimen sequenced in a study of beta chain features in type 1 diabetes. Notes on the study in general: TCRB CDR3 length was moderately but significantly reduced in all four CD4+ subsets of Type 1 diabetes patients.

Their antigen targets remain unknown. Reverse transcription of all isolated RNA meant that expressed TCRB transcripts were sequenced. This table comes from immunoSEQ multiplex PCR, and its TCRdb copy is limited to in-frame clones, with some not included. The data contain more than 250,000 clones, approximately 14% of them singletons. The sample consisted of naive CD4+ T cells from blood. The receptors originated from a man in his thirties or forties with type 1 diabetes.

The chain carries TRBV28 and TRBJ2-5, with a tentative D call TRBD2 (5 bases). The V and J ends lost 8 bases and 7 bases respectively, with 26 bases between them. Germline V gene data show CDR1 as MDHEN and CDR2 as SYDVKM. CDR3 length: 16 amino acids. DNA for the CDR3: TGTGCCAGCGGATTCTTTCCCGGCTCTCCACGGGGGACCCAGTACTTC. It codes for CASGFFPGSPRGTQYF.

A few counts support this clone. The V gene is TRBV5-4, the J gene TRBJ2-5; TRBD2 aligns across 14 bases. J gave up 4 bases and V 4 bases, and 3 bases lay outside the gene matches. The V gene's germline CDR1 is SGHNT and CDR2 YYREEE (reference sequence). This CDR3 is built from 15 residues. CDR3 protein: CASSVGLAGAETQYF. The CDR3 nucleotides are TGTGCCAGCAGCGTGGGACTAGCGGGAGCAGAGACCCAGTACTTC.

The chain combines TRBV18 with TRBJ2-7, with 9 positions matching TRBD1. V gave up 5 bases and J gave up 3 bases; unmatched junction bases: 5. CDR1 is KGHSH, CDR2 LQKENI, per germline. This CDR3 is built from 14 residues. CDR3 sequence reads: CASSADRGRYEQYF. The CDR3 DNA reads as TGTGCCAGCTCAGCGGACAGGGGACGCTACGAGCAGTACTTC.

The chain has TRBV14 and TRBJ2-1; D perhaps matches TRBD2 (6 bases). The CDR3 runs to 16 residues. The germline CDR1 and CDR2 sequences are SGHDN and FVKESK. Trimming shortened V by 6 bases and J by 10 bases, and 25 bases separated the two germline ends. CDR3 region: CASSFSLSGAGGEQFF. As DNA, the CDR3 is TGTGCCAGCAGTTTCTCTCTCAGCGGAGCGGGCGGGGAGCAGTTCTTC.

This rearrangement joins TRBV28 to TRBJ2-1; D not resolved. The germline gives CDR1 MDHEN, CDR2 SYDVKM. CDR3 length: 13 residues. Trimming removed 3 bases from V and 7 bases from J, with 10 bases in between. The CDR3 bases are TGTGCCAGCAGTTTGCCCTATTCGAATGAGCAGTTCTTC. Amino acids: CASSLPYSNEQFF. Filled out from reference TRBV28 and TRBJ2-1, the complete variable domain reads DVKVTQSSRYLVKRTGEKVFLECVQDMDHENMFWYRQDPGLGLRLIYFSYDVKMKEKGDIPEGYSVSREKKERFSLILESASTNQTSMYLCASSLPYSNEQFFGPGTRLTVL.

This clone was seen a few times. The chain recombines TRBV6-5 with TRBJ2-4, with D possibly being TRBD2 (6 bases). The CDR3 runs to 15 residues. The germline CDR1 and CDR2 sequences are MNHEY and SVGAGI. The germline V and J ends were trimmed by 5 bases and 0 bases, with 11 bases remaining between them. CDR3 in DNA: TGTGCCAGCAGTCGGGACTTTCTAGCCAAAAACATTCAGTACTTC. This gives the protein CASSRDFLAKNIQYF.

The chain combines TRBV6-5 with TRBJ2-7; D is perhaps TRBD2 (5 bases). V dropped 5 bases and J dropped 1 base, with 12 bases sitting between them. The CDR3 is 14 amino acids. CDR1 MNHEY and CDR2 SVGAGI come from the germline V gene. CDR3 sequence (DNA): TGTGCCAGCAGTGGAGGACTGACGTCCTACGAGCAGTACTTC. Its translation: CASSGGLTSYEQYF.

The rearrangement links TRBV4-3 to TRBJ2-2, with TRBD2 identical over 14 bases. Germline values: CDR1 LGHNA, CDR2 YSLEER. The CDR3 totals 20 residues. J was trimmed by 4 bases and V by 3 bases; bases with no gene match: 13. CDR3 amino acids: CASSHRATSGRAWGTGELFF. The CDR3 DNA sequence: TGCGCCAGCAGCCACCGGGCGACTAGCGGGAGGGCCTGGGGCACCGGGGAGCTGTTTTTT.

This chain joins TRBV7-2 and TRBJ1-2; D is possibly TRBD1 (6 bases). The germline V and J ends were trimmed by 3 bases and 10 bases, with 12 bases remaining between them. Germline values: CDR1 SGHTA, CDR2 FQGNSA. The CDR3 is 12 residues long. The CDR3 nucleotides read TGTGCCAGCAGCTTCCTACAGGGACACTACACCTTC. It translates to CASSFLQGHYTF. The whole variable domain, remainder taken from reference TRBV7-2 and TRBJ1-2, is GAGVSQSPSNKVTEKGKDVELRCDPISGHTALYWYRQSLGQGLEFLIYFQGNSAPDKSGLPSDRFSAERTGGSVSTLTIQRTQQEDSAVYLCASSFLQGHYTFGSGTRLTVV.

This sequence joins TRBV7-8 and TRBJ2-5; TRBD2 aligns across 9 bases. This CDR3 contains 14 residues. Unmatched junction bases numbered 8, after V lost 7 bases and J lost 5 bases. Germline lookup yields CDR1 SGHVS and CDR2 FQNEAQ. This chain's CDR3 is CASTQIAGVETQYF. CDR3 coding DNA: TGTGCCAGCACTCAAATAGCGGGAGTGGAGACCCAGTACTTC. The full variable domain, with the rest looked up from reference TRBV7-8 and TRBJ2-5, is GAGVSQSPRYKVAKRGQDVALRCDPISGHVSLFWYQQALGQGPEFLTYFQNEAQLDKSGLPSDRFFAERPEGSVSTLKIQRTQQEDSAVYLCASTQIAGVETQYFGPGTRLLVL.

The genes are TRBV30 and TRBJ2-7, with 12 bases matching TRBD1. The length of the CDR3 is 17 residues. Germline V lookup: CDR1 GTSNPN, CDR2 SVGIG (reference sequence). Unmatched junction bases numbered 11, after V lost 4 bases and J lost 1 base. CDR3 in amino acids: CAWNILPGQGASYEQYF. The CDR3 DNA sequence: TGTGCCTGGAACATTTTACCGGGACAGGGGGCATCCTACGAGCAGTACTTC.

This clone was detected only a few times. It is unclear where the CDR3 begins or ends on the DNA, so no DNA is shown, and the CDR3 is as TCRdb lists it. The rearrangement joins TRBV28 to TRBJ2-7; the table's D call TRBD1 went unverified against the DNA. The CDR3 is 15 amino acids in total, end residues counted. The germline CDR1 and CDR2 sequences are MDHEN and SYDVKM. The CDR3 reads CASSFRARGIYEQYF.

V and J are TRBV4-2 and TRBJ2-7, with TRBD2 identical over 8 bases. With 0 bases clipped from V and 4 bases from J, the junction kept 5 bases outside the gene matches. The CDR3 spans 15 residues. CDR1 LGHNA and CDR2 YNFKEQ come from the germline V gene. The chain's CDR3 is CASSQDWREEYEQYF. CDR3 DNA: TGTGCCAGCAGCCAAGATTGGCGGGAGGAGTACGAGCAGTACTTC.

The table lists this clone with a few counts. The rearrangement links TRBV30 to TRBJ2-2; D is unclear. The CDR3 runs 11 residues. The V end was cut by 8 bases, the J end by 5 bases, with 9 bases between. In germline, CDR1 is GTSNPN, CDR2 SVGIG (reference sequence). This chain's CDR3 is CARLETGELFF. The DNA of the CDR3 is TGTGCCCGCCTAGAAACCGGGGAGCTGTTTTTT.

This clone occurred a few times. The chain joins TRBV4-3 to TRBJ2-5; tentatively, D is TRBD1 (5 bases). Germline CDR1 is LGHNA and CDR2 is YSLEER. The germline V and J ends were trimmed by 0 bases and 4 bases, with 12 bases remaining between them. This CDR3 spans 15 amino acids. CDR3 DNA: TGCGCCAGCAGCCAAGAGCCACAGGCTTTAGAGACCCAGTACTTC. Its protein product is CASSQEPQALETQYF.

This clone was recorded a few times. This sequence joins TRBV18 and TRBJ1-4; D not certain. Germline loops: CDR1 KGHSH, CDR2 LQKENI. The CDR3 has 16 residues. The ends were cut back, 2 bases at V and 8 bases at J, with 18 bases in the middle. The CDR3 reads CASSPSLFVSTEKLFF. The CDR3 region has the DNA TGTGCCAGCTCACCATCGTTGTTCGTCTCCACAGAAAAACTGTTTTTT.

This clone was picked up a small number of times. CDR3 residues: CASSSSGQGVGYTF. The DNA of the CDR3 is TGTGCCAGCAGCTCTTCGGGACAGGGGGTTGGCTACACCTTC. V is TRBV7-2 and J is TRBJ1-2, with TRBD1 matching over 11 bases. With V trimmed by 4 bases and J by 7 bases, 5 bases remained unmatched. CDR3 length equals 14 residues. CDR1 and CDR2 (germline): SGHTA, FQGNSA. Supplemented by reference TRBV7-2 and TRBJ1-2, the full variable domain reads GAGVSQSPSNKVTEKGKDVELRCDPISGHTALYWYRQSLGQGLEFLIYFQGNSAPDKSGLPSDRFSAERTGGSVSTLTIQRTQQEDSAVYLCASSSSGQGVGYTFGSGTRLTVV.

This clone appeared a few times. The CDR3 coding sequence is TGTGCCAGCAGTCCTGCGACAGGGACACTCTATGGCTACACCTTC. Translating it yields CASSPATGTLYGYTF. The chain uses TRBV6-5 and TRBJ1-2, with TRBD1 matching over 7 bases. Per germline, CDR1 MNHEY and CDR2 SVGAGI. There are 15 residues in the CDR3. V was pared by 5 bases and J by 4 bases, with 10 bases of the junction left unmatched.

The genes are TRBV19 and TRBJ1-1; D unclear. Germline-derived CDR1 and CDR2 are LNHDA and SQIVND (reference sequence). V lost 4 bases to trimming and J lost 0 bases, with 12 bases between them. The CDR3 has 15 amino acids. The CDR3 sequence: CASSRRTGVNTEAFF. The CDR3, as DNA: TGTGCCAGTAGTAGGAGGACTGGTGTGAACACTGAAGCTTTCTTT.

The V gene is TRBV5-6, the J gene TRBJ2-6, with a tentative D call TRBD2 (5 bases). Germline V gene lookup returns CDR1 SGHDT and CDR2 YYEEEE. V lost 0 bases and J 4 bases, leaving 11 bases between the germline ends. The CDR3 has 16 amino acids. In nucleotides, the CDR3 is TGTGCCAGCAGCTTGGCCGGGGTGGACGGGGCCAACGTCCTGACTTTC. This codes for CASSLAGVDGANVLTF.

This chain links TRBV18 with TRBJ2-5; D unclear. The CDR3 consists of 14 residues. Per the germline V gene, CDR1 is KGHSH and CDR2 is LQKENI. Trimming pared 2 bases from V and 3 bases from J, leaving 10 bases between. The CDR3 coding sequence is TGTGCCAGCTCACCATCCGCACCGGAAGAGACCCAGTACTTC. Residues: CASSPSAPEETQYF. The variable domain in full, completed from reference TRBV18 and TRBJ2-5, reads NAGVMQNPRHLVRRRGQEARLRCSPMKGHSHVYWYRQLPEEGLKFMVYLQKENIIDESGMPKERFSAEFPKEGPSILRIQQVVRGDSAAYFCASSPSAPEETQYFGPGTRLLVL.